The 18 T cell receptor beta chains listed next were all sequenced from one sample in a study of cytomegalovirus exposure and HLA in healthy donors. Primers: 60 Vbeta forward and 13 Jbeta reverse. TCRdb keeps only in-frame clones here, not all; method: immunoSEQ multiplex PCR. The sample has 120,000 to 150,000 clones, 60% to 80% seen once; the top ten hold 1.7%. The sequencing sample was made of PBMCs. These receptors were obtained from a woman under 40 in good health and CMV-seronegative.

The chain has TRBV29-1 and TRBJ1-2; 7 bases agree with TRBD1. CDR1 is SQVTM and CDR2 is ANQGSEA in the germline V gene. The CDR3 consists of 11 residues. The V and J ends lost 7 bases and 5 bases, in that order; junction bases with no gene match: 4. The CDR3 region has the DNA TGCAGCGAGGGGACAGTTTATGGCTACACCTTC. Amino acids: CSEGTVYGYTF. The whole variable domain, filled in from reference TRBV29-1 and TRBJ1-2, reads SAVISQKPSRDICQRGTSLTIQCQVDSQVTMMFWYRQQPGQSLTLIATANQGSEATYESGFVIDKFPISRPNLTFSTLTVSNMSPEDSSIYLCSEGTVYGYTFGSGTRLTVV.

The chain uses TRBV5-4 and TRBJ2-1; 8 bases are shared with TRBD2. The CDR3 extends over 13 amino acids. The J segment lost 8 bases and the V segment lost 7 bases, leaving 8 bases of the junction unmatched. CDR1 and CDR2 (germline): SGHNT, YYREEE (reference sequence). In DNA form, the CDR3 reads TGTGCCAGCGTTAGCGGGACTTCTCATGAGCAGTTCTTC. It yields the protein CASVSGTSHEQFF.

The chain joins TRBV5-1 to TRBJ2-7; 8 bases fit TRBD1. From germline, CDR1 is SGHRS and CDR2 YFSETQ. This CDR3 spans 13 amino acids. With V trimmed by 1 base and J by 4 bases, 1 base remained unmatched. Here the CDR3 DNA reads TGCGCCAGCAGCTTGACAGGGGGGTACGAGCAGTACTTC. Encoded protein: CASSLTGGYEQYF.

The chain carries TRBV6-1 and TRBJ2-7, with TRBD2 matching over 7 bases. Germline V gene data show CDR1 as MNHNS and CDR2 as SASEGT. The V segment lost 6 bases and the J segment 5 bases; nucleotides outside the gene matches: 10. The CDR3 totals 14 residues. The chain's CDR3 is CASSRKSGEDEQYF. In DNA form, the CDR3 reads TGTGCCAGCAGCCGAAAAAGCGGGGAGGACGAGCAGTACTTC.

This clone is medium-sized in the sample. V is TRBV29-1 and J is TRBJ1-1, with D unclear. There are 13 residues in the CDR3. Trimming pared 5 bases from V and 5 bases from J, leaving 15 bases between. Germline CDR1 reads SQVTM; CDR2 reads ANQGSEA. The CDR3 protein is CSVRWTAGTEAFF. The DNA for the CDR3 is TGCAGCGTTCGGTGGACCGCGGGGACTGAAGCTTTCTTT.

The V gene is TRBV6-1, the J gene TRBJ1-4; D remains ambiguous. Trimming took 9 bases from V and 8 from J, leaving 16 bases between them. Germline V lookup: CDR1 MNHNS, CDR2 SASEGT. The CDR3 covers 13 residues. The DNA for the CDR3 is TGTGCCAGTAGACGTGGGCCGCAGGAAAAACTGTTTTTT. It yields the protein CASRRGPQEKLFF.

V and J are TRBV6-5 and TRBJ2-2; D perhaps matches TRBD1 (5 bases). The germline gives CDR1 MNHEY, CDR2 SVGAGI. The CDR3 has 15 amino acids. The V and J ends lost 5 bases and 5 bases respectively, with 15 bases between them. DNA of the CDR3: TGTGCCAGCAGTGTGACAGCTGGGTGGACCGGGGAGCTGTTTTTT. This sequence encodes CASSVTAGWTGELFF.

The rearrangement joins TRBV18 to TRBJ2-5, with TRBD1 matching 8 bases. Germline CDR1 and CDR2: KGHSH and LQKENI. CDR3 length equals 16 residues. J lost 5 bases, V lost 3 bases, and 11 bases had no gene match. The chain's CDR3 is CASSPSQGALSETQYF. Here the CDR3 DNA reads TGTGCCAGCTCACCTTCCCAGGGGGCTCTGTCGGAGACCCAGTACTTC.

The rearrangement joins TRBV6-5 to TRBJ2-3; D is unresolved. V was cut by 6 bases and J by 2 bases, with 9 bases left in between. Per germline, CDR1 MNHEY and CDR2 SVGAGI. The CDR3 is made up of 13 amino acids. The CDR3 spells CASRFDSTDTQYF. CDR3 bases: TGTGCCAGCAGGTTCGACTCCACAGATACGCAGTATTTT.

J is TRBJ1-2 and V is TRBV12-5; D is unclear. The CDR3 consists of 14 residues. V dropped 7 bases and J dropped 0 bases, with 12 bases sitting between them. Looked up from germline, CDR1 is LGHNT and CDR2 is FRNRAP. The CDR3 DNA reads TGTGCTAGTGTCTCGGGAAGTTCTAACTATGGCTACACCTTC. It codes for CASVSGSSNYGYTF.

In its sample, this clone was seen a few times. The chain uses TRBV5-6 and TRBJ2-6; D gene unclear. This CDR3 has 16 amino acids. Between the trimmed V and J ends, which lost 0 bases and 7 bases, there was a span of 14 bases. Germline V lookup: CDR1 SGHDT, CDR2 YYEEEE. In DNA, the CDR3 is TGTGCCAGCAGCTTGGTCGCTAATTTGAAAGCCAACGTCCTGACTTTC. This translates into CASSLVANLKANVLTF.

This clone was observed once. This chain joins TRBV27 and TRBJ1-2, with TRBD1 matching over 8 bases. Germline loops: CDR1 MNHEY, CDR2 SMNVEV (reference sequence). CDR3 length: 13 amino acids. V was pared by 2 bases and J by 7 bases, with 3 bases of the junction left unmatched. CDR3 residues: CASSLQGAVGYTF. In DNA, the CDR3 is TGTGCCAGCAGTTTACAGGGGGCGGTTGGCTACACCTTC.

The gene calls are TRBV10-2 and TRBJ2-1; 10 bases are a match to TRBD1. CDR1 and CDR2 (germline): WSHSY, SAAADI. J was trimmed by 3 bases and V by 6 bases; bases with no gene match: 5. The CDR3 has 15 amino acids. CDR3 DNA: TGCGCCAGCAGCCCTGGACAGGGGGTCTACAATGAGCAGTTCTTC. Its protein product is CASSPGQGVYNEQFF.

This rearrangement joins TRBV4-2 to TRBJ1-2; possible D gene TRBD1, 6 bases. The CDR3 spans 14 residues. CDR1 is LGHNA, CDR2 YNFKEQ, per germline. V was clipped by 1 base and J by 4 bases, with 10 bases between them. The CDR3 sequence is CASSQGVGAYGYTF. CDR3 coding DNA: TGTGCCAGCAGCCAAGGTGTGGGGGCCTATGGCTACACCTTC.

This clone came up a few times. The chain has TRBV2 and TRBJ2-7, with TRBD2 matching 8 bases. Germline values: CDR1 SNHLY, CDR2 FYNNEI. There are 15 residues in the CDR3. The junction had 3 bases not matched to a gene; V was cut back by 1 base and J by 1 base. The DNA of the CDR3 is TGTGCCAGCAGTGAAGGACTAGCGACGTCCTACGAGCAGTACTTC. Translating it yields CASSEGLATSYEQYF.

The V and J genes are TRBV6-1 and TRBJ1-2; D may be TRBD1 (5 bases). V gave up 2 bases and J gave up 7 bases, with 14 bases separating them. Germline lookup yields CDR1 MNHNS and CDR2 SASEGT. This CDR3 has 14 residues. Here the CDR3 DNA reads TGTGCCAGCAGTGAAACGGGACTAGCGGGTGGCTACACCTTC. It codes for CASSETGLAGGYTF.

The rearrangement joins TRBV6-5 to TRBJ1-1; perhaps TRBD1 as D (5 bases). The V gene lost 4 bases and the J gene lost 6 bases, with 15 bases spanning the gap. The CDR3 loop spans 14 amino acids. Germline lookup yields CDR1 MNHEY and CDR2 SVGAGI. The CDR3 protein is CASSSRPGGAEAFF. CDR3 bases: TGTGCCAGCAGTTCCCGACCGGGGGGGGCTGAAGCTTTCTTT.

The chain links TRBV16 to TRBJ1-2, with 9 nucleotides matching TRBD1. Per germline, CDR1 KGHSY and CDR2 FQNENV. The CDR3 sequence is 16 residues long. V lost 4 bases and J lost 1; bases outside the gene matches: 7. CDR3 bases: TGTGCCAGCAGCCCCGTTGGGACAGGGATTAACTATGGCTACACCTTC. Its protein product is CASSPVGTGINYGYTF.